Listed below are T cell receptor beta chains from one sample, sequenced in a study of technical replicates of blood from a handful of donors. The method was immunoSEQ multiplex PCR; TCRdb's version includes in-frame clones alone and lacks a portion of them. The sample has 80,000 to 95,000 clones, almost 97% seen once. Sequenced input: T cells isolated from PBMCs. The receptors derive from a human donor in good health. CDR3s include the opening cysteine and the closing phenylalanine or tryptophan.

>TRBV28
CATSDRTYEQYF
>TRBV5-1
CASSLSGYQETQYF
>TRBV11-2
CASSKLGTSGSLYEQYF
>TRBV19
CASSPFTLEEQYF
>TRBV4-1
CASSQEIGTGPQETQYF
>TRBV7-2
CASSFRTGRNEQYF
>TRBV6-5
CASSYDREEHEQFF
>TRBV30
CAWSPSNGLGGSEKLFF
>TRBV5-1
CASSSGQGTADTQYF
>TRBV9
CASSVEPAGGPGYNEQFF
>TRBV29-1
CSVGSNYGYTF
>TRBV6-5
CASSSLAGGLSDTQYF
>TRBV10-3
CAISEVGNQPQHF
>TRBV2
CASSAGLALSYNEQFF
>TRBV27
CASSWDSNIYEQYF
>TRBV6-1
CASSEARISNTGELFF
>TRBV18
CASSPMGRGLYGYTF